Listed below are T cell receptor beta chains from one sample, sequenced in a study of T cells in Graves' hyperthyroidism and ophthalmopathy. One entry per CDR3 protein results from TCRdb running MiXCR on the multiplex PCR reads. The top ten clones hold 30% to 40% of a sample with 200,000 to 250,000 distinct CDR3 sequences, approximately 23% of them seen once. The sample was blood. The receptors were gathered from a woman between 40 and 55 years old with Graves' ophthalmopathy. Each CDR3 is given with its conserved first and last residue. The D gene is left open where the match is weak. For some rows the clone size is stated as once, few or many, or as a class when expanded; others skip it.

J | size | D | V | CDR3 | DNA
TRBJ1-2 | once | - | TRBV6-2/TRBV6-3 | CASSYEDSIYGYTF | TGTGCCAGCAGTTACGAAGACAGCATCTATGGCTACACCTTC
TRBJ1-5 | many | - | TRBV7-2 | CASSFLSGRNQPQHF | TGTGCCAGCAGCTTTTTGTCAGGGCGGAATCAGCCCCAGCATTTT
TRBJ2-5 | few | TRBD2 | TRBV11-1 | CASSLELQGPRLAGDQETPYF | TGTGCCAGCAGCTTGGAACTGCAGGGTCCGAGACTAGCGGGAGACCAAGAGACCCCGTACTTC
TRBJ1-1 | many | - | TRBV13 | CASREGNTEAFF | TGTGCCAGCAGAGAGGGGAACACTGAAGCTTTCTTT
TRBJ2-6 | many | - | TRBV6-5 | CASSYTPNSGANVLTF | TGTGCCAGCAGTTACACCCCCAACTCTGGGGCCAACGTCCTGACTTTC
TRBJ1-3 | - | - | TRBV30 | CAWSRGDSGNTIYF | TGTGCCTGGAGTAGGGGAGACTCTGGAAACACCATATATTTT
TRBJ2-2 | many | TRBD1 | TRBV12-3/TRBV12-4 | CASSSIGTGITGELFF | TGTGCCAGCAGTTCAATCGGGACAGGGATTACCGGGGAGCTGTTTTTT
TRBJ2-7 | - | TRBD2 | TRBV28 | CASSLAGPHEQYF | TGTGCCAGCAGCTTAGCGGGCCCCCACGAGCAGTACTTC
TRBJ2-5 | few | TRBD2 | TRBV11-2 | CASSPAAGGAQETQYF | TGTGCCAGCAGCCCAGCAGCGGGAGGTGCACAAGAGACCCAGTACTTC
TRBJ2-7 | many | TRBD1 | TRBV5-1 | CASSLDRGPHEQYF | TGCGCCAGCAGCCTCGACAGGGGGCCCCACGAGCAGTACTTC
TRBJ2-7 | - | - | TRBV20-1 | CSARDKYEQYF | TGCAGTGCCAGGGACAAATACGAGCAGTACTTC
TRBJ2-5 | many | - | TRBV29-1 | CSVPGYGWETQYF | TGCAGCGTTCCGGGGTACGGCTGGGAGACCCAGTACTTC
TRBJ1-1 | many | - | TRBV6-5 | CASRYSLNTEAFF | TGTGCCAGCCGGTACAGTTTGAACACTGAAGCTTTCTTT
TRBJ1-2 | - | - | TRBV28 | CAIQRLIGYGYTF | TGTGCCATCCAAAGGCTAATAGGGTATGGCTACACCTTC
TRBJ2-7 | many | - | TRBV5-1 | CASSTGSHNEQYF | TGCGCCAGCAGCACCGGGTCCCATAACGAGCAGTACTTC
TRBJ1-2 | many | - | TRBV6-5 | CASSREASNYGYTF | TGTGCCAGCTCCCGTGAGGCCTCCAACTATGGCTACACCTTC
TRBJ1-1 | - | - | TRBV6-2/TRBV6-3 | CASSYSHRKAFF | TGTGCCAGCAGTTACTCGCACCGAAAAGCTTTCTTT
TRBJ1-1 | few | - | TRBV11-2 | CASSGTRVVATEAFF | TGTGCCAGCAGCGGAACCAGGGTCGTGGCAACTGAAGCTTTCTTT
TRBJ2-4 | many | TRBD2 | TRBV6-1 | CASGRGINIQYF | TGTGCCAGCGGGAGGGGAATAAACATTCAGTACTTC
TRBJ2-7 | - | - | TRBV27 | CASSSPRDADYEQYF | TGTGCCAGCAGTTCCCCCCGGGACGCCGACTACGAGCAGTACTTC
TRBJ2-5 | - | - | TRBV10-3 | CAISGGQKETQYF | TGTGCCATCAGCGGGGGACAGAAAGAGACCCAGTACTTC
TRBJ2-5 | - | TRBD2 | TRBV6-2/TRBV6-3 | CASRFSGGQETQYF | TGTGCCAGCAGGTTTAGCGGGGGACAAGAGACCCAGTACTTC
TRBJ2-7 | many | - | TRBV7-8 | CASSLGEPYEQYF | TGTGCCAGCAGCTTAGGGGAGCCCTACGAGCAGTACTTC